Listed here are 24 T cell receptor beta chains from one sample, sequenced in a study of blood T cells in healthy people across ages (dated by TCRdb to 2015 to 2017). The method behind the library was 5' RACE. The data were produced on an Illumina HiSeq 2500. A second PCR of 7 to 11 cycles was performed with a sample-barcoded 5' primer and a J-beta primer mix. Using fastp trimming at Q25 and MiXCR clonotype assembly, TCRdb reanalyzed the public sequencing data and kept in-frame beta chains. Records with the same CDR3 protein are collapsed into one entry carrying the most frequent genes and DNA. Recorded for this sample are over 1,200,000 distinct CDR3 sequences; approximately 59% of them occurred a single time. Clones ranked in the top ten supply 6.7% of the sample. Source material: blood. The source is a man aged 18 to 29 in good health.

Points on this clonotype: A read error may produce the germline difference seen at one junction end. V and J are TRBV7-9 and TRBJ1-2, with D unclear. The CDR3 extends over 16 amino acids. Per germline, CDR1 SEHNR and CDR2 FQNEAQ (reference sequence). The CDR3 nucleotides read TGTGCCAGCAGCTTAGCGTCGTGGGCTGAGAACTATGGCTACACCTTT. This codes for CASSLASWAENYGYTF.

This chain joins TRBV28 and TRBJ1-2; D is uncertain. V was cut by 1 base and J by 8 bases, with 11 bases left in between. Germline loops: CDR1 MDHEN, CDR2 SYDVKM. The CDR3 is made up of 13 amino acids. The CDR3 spells CASSLSQALGYTF. The CDR3 nucleotides are TGTGCCAGCAGTTTATCTCAGGCCTTGGGCTACACCTTC.

This sequence joins TRBV20-1 and TRBJ2-1; 9 bases align to TRBD2. The CDR3 is 17 residues long. CDR1 and CDR2 (germline): DFQATT, SNEGSKA (reference sequence). V gave up 1 base and J gave up 0 bases; unmatched junction bases: 7. CDR3 DNA: TGCAGTGCTAGAGGGGGGGTAGCGGGAGTCTCCTACAATGAGCAGTTCTTC. Protein sequence: CSARGGVAGVSYNEQFF.

This clonotype was counted only a few times. The V gene is TRBV18, the J gene TRBJ1-1, with D unresolved. From germline, CDR1 is KGHSH and CDR2 LQKENI. V lost 3 bases and J lost 8, with 10 bases in between. The CDR3 consists of 12 residues. The CDR3 DNA reads as TGTGCCAGCTCACCCGGACCAACAGAAGCTTTCTTT. Translated, it gives CASSPGPTEAFF.

This clonotype was detected once. Sequence at one end of the junction differs from germline and may be a read error. V gene TRBV7-2 combines with J gene TRBJ1-6, with D possibly TRBD1 on 5 matching bases. The CDR3 sequence is 18 residues long. Per germline, CDR1 SGHTA and CDR2 FQGNSA. Here the CDR3 DNA reads TGTGCCAGCAGCTTAGGGGGCAGGGTTAGCTCCTATAATTCACTCCTCCACTTT. Translating gives CASSLGGRVSSYNSLLHF.

The chain is built from TRBV27 and TRBJ1-1, with 8 nucleotides matching TRBD1. V shed 2 bases, J shed 4 bases, and the junction held 6 bases outside the gene matches. Germline assignment: CDR1 MNHEY and CDR2 SMNVEV (reference sequence). The CDR3 sequence is 15 residues long. Written as DNA, the CDR3 is TGTGCCAGCAGTTTAGGGACAGGTGGAACCACTGAAGCTTTCTTT. It yields the protein CASSLGTGGTTEAFF.

The V and J genes are TRBV27 and TRBJ2-7; D unresolved. Trimming removed 3 bases at V and 0 bases at J, with 15 bases between. This CDR3 is built from 16 residues. Germline V gene lookup returns CDR1 MNHEY and CDR2 SMNVEV (reference sequence). CDR3 nucleotides: TGTGCCAGCAGTTTGTCTTCCTCATCCAGCTCCTACGAGCAGTACTTC. Translated, it gives CASSLSSSSSSYEQYF.

This rearrangement joins TRBV7-8 to TRBJ1-2, with D perhaps matching TRBD1 (5 bases). Germline V gene lookup returns CDR1 SGHVS and CDR2 FQNEAQ. Trimming took off 7 bases at V and 2 bases at J, with 17 bases between the two ends. This CDR3 comprises 15 residues. The CDR3 nucleotides are TGTGCCAGCACTAATCAAATCGGGGGGAACTATGGCTACACCTTC. This sequence encodes CASTNQIGGNYGYTF. The whole variable domain, remainder taken from reference TRBV7-8 and TRBJ1-2, is GAGVSQSPRYKVAKRGQDVALRCDPISGHVSLFWYQQALGQGPEFLTYFQNEAQLDKSGLPSDRFFAERPEGSVSTLKIQRTQQEDSAVYLCASTNQIGGNYGYTFGSGTRLTVV.

The J gene is TRBJ1-2, the V gene TRBV7-9; D ambiguous. Trimming cost V 1 base and J 5 bases, with 14 bases left between them. Germline V CDR1 and CDR2: SEHNR, FQNEAQ (reference sequence). The CDR3 consists of 15 residues. The CDR3 reads CASSLDEVRTYGYTF. The CDR3 DNA reads TGTGCCAGCAGCTTAGATGAGGTCAGAACTTATGGCTACACCTTC.

This CDR3 reads CASSVLWGGELFF. For the CDR3, the DNA is TGTGCCAGCAGCGTCCTATGGGGCGGGGAGCTGTTTTTT. This chain joins TRBV7-2 and TRBJ2-2; D is undetermined. CDR3 size: 13 residues. The V end was cut by 5 bases, the J end by 7 bases, with 11 bases between. Germline CDR1 is SGHTA and CDR2 is FQGNSA.

The chain recombines TRBV4-1 with TRBJ1-2; D is ambiguous. Trimming cost V 3 bases and J 4 bases, with 12 bases left between them. The CDR3 loop spans 14 amino acids. The germline CDR1 and CDR2 sequences are MGHRA and YSYEKL. CDR3 sequence (DNA): TGCGCCAGCAGCCATCATATGGAACCCTATGGCTACACCTTC. Amino acid sequence: CASSHHMEPYGYTF.

The chain uses TRBV15 and TRBJ2-1; D is perhaps TRBD1 (5 bases). The germline gives CDR1 LNHNV, CDR2 YYDKDF (reference sequence). V lost 3 bases and J 2 bases, leaving 8 bases between the germline ends. CDR3 length: 14 residues. This CDR3 reads CATSRAGTYNEQFF. CDR3 DNA: TGTGCCACCAGCAGGGCAGGGACCTACAATGAGCAGTTCTTC.

J is TRBJ2-4 and V is TRBV2; TRBD2 agrees at 9 bases. This CDR3 has 18 amino acids. The ends lost 6 bases at V and 0 bases at J; junction bases unmatched: 12. Per germline, CDR1 SNHLY and CDR2 FYNNEI. This CDR3 reads CASSLSGRSQLAKNIQYF. In nucleotides, the CDR3 is TGTGCCAGCAGCCTTAGCGGGAGAAGCCAACTAGCCAAAAACATTCAGTACTTC.

This chain joins TRBV18 and TRBJ2-4, with 7 bases fitting TRBD1. The assigned J gene may be wrong: the sequence end matches TRBJ2-7 better. Germline V gene lookup returns CDR1 KGHSH and CDR2 LQKENI. The CDR3 runs to 17 residues. The CDR3 spells CASSSHNPGQVLGEQYF. CDR3 coding DNA: TGTGCCAGCTCATCACATAACCCTGGACAGGTCCTTGGCGAGCAGTACTTC.

This chain uses TRBV20-1 with TRBJ2-4; 11 nucleotides match TRBD2. The DNA matches TRBJ2-7 better at its end, which makes the J call doubtful. This CDR3 has 15 amino acids. Germline-derived CDR1 and CDR2 are DFQATT and SNEGSKA (reference sequence). Here the CDR3 DNA reads TGCAGTGCTAGTTCACTAGCGGGAGCCACCGACGAGCAGTACTTC. Translated, it gives CSASSLAGATDEQYF.

A few counts support this clonotype. In DNA form, the CDR3 reads TGTGCCAGCAGTGAACTGGGGGGCGAAGATGGCTACACCTTC. It encodes CASSELGGEDGYTF. The chain joins TRBV2 to TRBJ1-2, with D possibly TRBD1 on 6 matching bases. Deletions cut 2 bases from V and 6 bases from J, with 13 bases between. Germline V CDR1 and CDR2: SNHLY, FYNNEI. This CDR3 has 14 residues.

This chain uses TRBV4-1 with TRBJ2-1; 8 nucleotides line up with TRBD2. The CDR3 is 16 residues long. Germline-derived CDR1 and CDR2 are MGHRA and YSYEKL. The ends lost 4 bases at V and 6 bases at J; junction bases unmatched: 11. For the CDR3, the DNA is TGCGCCAGCAGCCCCTCACTAGCGGAGGTCCTCAATGAGCAGTTCTTC. It specifies CASSPSLAEVLNEQFF.

The V call is TRBV20-1, the J call TRBJ1-5; unclear D gene. Germline V gives CDR1 DFQATT, CDR2 SNEGSKA (reference sequence). The V end lost 1 base, the J end lost 7 bases, and 11 bases lay between the germline ends. The CDR3 extends over 13 amino acids. The CDR3 DNA reads TGCAGTGCTAGAGTCAATAACACCCAGCCCCAGCATTTT. Translating gives CSARVNNTQPQHF.

This clonotype was seen only once. V gene TRBV11-3 combines with J gene TRBJ2-7; D uncertain. The J call may be wrong; the DNA end is better matched by TRBJ2-5. Looked up from germline, CDR1 is SGHNT and CDR2 is YENEEA. The CDR3 sequence is 15 residues long. DNA for the CDR3: TGTGCCAGGCCCTTTAAGCCCGAGATGAGAGAGACCCAGTACTTC. Translating gives CARPFKPEMRETQYF.

This clonotype was observed a handful of times. The J gene is TRBJ1-2, the V gene TRBV7-2; TRBD1 agrees at 10 bases. Germline V gene sequence: CDR1 SGHTA, CDR2 FQGNSA. V lost 4 bases to trimming and J lost 1 base; unmatched junction nucleotides: 3. This CDR3 is 15 amino acids long. The CDR3 DNA reads as TGTGCCAGCAGCTCGTGGGACAGGGGTAACTATGGCTACACCTTC. Translating gives CASSSWDRGNYGYTF.

The chain recombines TRBV7-9 with TRBJ2-5; TRBD2 might be the D (5 bases). The better agreement between TRBJ2-7 and the DNA end casts doubt on the J call. From germline, CDR1 is SEHNR and CDR2 FQNEAQ (reference sequence). CDR3 length: 14 amino acids. The CDR3 DNA reads as TGTGCCAGCAGCTTAGGGTCCGTAGCGAGCGAGCAGTACTTC. Its translation is CASSLGSVASEQYF.

The chain couples TRBV29-1 to TRBJ2-3, with D unclear. V was pared by 0 bases and J by 0 bases, with 1 base between. CDR1 and CDR2 from the germline V gene are SQVTM and ANQGSEA. This CDR3 spans 12 amino acids. Here the CDR3 DNA reads TGCAGCGTTGAAGAGAGCACAGATACGCAGTATTTT. Translating it yields CSVEESTDTQYF.

The V call is TRBV2, the J call TRBJ2-5; a possible D gene is TRBD2 (5 bases). The CDR3 is 15 residues long. V dropped 4 bases and J dropped 5 bases, with 17 bases sitting between them. In germline, CDR1 is SNHLY, CDR2 FYNNEI. The CDR3 reads CASSGGQPLRETQYF. The DNA of the CDR3 is TGTGCCAGCAGTGGAGGGCAGCCCCTAAGGGAGACCCAGTACTTC.

This clonotype appeared a few times. The chain has TRBV27 and TRBJ2-3; 7 bases fit TRBD2. After removal of 5 bases from V and 0 bases from J, the junction contained 5 bases not matched to a gene. From germline, CDR1 is MNHEY and CDR2 SMNVEV (reference sequence). The CDR3 loop spans 15 amino acids. This chain's CDR3 is CASSRRDYSTDTQYF. Written as DNA, the CDR3 is TGTGCCAGCAGTCGACGGGACTATAGCACAGATACGCAGTATTTT.